This is a list of T cell receptor beta chains from one sample in a study of blood T cell repertoires in COVID-19. The table came from immunoSEQ multiplex PCR; TCRdb's copy has only in-frame clones and leaves some out. The sample includes about 150,000 clones, roughly nine tenths of them seen just once. The source material was peripheral blood. The receptors here all came from a woman aged 65 to 85 with acute or convalescent COVID-19. Each CDR3 is given with its conserved first and last residue. The order of the fields is V gene, J gene, CDR3 protein.

v_call: TRBV4-1; j_call: TRBJ1-4; cdr3_aa: CASSQGQSTNEKLFF
v_call: TRBV5-1; j_call: TRBJ1-5; cdr3_aa: CASSLGDSGQPQHF
v_call: TRBV29-1; j_call: TRBJ1-1; cdr3_aa: CSGMGHLMNTEAFF
v_call: TRBV19; j_call: TRBJ2-3; cdr3_aa: CASSIGLETDTQYF
v_call: TRBV5-1; j_call: TRBJ1-1; cdr3_aa: CASSPDPRQGGTEAFF
v_call: TRBV4-1; j_call: TRBJ2-3; cdr3_aa: CASSQEPPQLYTDTQYF
v_call: TRBV19; j_call: TRBJ1-1; cdr3_aa: CASSPGDRPNTEAFF
v_call: TRBV7-9; j_call: TRBJ2-7; cdr3_aa: CASSLGLGGQAYEQYF
v_call: TRBV3-1/TRBV3-2; j_call: TRBJ1-1; cdr3_aa: CASTDRGTEAFF
v_call: TRBV10-2; j_call: TRBJ1-1; cdr3_aa: CATRGQGQENTEAFF
v_call: TRBV5-3; j_call: TRBJ1-3; cdr3_aa: CARSLGGMGQGIYTGNTIYF
v_call: TRBV6-5; j_call: TRBJ1-1; cdr3_aa: CASSYGGTEAFF
v_call: TRBV5-1; j_call: TRBJ1-3; cdr3_aa: CASSPGLQGISGNTIYF
v_call: TRBV14; j_call: TRBJ1-6; cdr3_aa: CASGLTGRYSPLHF
v_call: TRBV7-2; j_call: TRBJ1-5; cdr3_aa: CASSPETAGNQPQHF
v_call: TRBV2; j_call: TRBJ2-7; cdr3_aa: CASRGRTSEYAYEQYF
v_call: TRBV5-1; j_call: TRBJ2-1; cdr3_aa: CASSLDGGAWNEQFF
v_call: TRBV19; j_call: TRBJ1-1; cdr3_aa: CASSAKANTEAFF
v_call: TRBV28; j_call: TRBJ1-2; cdr3_aa: CASRKTTGGAGGYTF
v_call: TRBV9; j_call: TRBJ2-5; cdr3_aa: CASSVSPAGGPETQYF
v_call: TRBV14; j_call: TRBJ1-1; cdr3_aa: CASSQVVARYNTEAFF
v_call: TRBV15; j_call: TRBJ2-7; cdr3_aa: CATSRKGYEQYF
v_call: TRBV6-2/TRBV6-3; j_call: TRBJ2-1; cdr3_aa: CASSPQDYTEQFF
v_call: TRBV4-1; j_call: TRBJ2-1; cdr3_aa: CASSQEWAGVGNEQFF
v_call: TRBV10-3; j_call: TRBJ1-3; cdr3_aa: CAISESRDYFVF
v_call: TRBV6-5; j_call: TRBJ2-1; cdr3_aa: CATGRGLYNEQFF
v_call: TRBV7-2; j_call: TRBJ1-1; cdr3_aa: CASSLIASTASRDTEAFF
v_call: TRBV27; j_call: TRBJ1-2; cdr3_aa: CASSLGAGGAYGYTF
v_call: TRBV2; j_call: TRBJ1-1; cdr3_aa: CASLSNPNTEAFF